This T cell receptor (beta chain) was sequenced in a study of cytomegalovirus exposure and HLA in healthy donors. Study overall: Samples from HLA-typed donors yielded about 86 million unique TCRs in an early data release. Overall study results and limits: Cytomegalovirus status was reportedly diagnosed by the classifier with high specificity and sensitivity. Association of about 17,000 TCR beta sequences with HLA alleles was found at 0.05 false discovery rate in a later analysis.

The PCR was carried out with 60 Vbeta primers and 13 Jbeta primers. Only in-frame clones appear in the TCRdb table, and some are missing; sequencing was by immunoSEQ multiplex PCR. The data contain 130,000 or so clones, 75% of them singletons. Regarding this clone: The antigen is unknown.

Sequences were obtained from PBMCs. This sequence originates from a woman between 40 and 50 years old in good health and CMV-seropositive.

The CDR3 here is CSVPGTNTGELFF. The CDR3 nucleotides read TGCAGCGTGCCGGGAACGAACACCGGGGAGCTGTTTTTT. The chain has TRBV29-1 and TRBJ2-2; D may be TRBD2 (5 bases). The CDR3 covers 13 residues. Germline V gene data show CDR1 as SQVTM and CDR2 as ANQGSEA. V lost 6 bases, J lost 0 bases, and 8 bases lay in between.